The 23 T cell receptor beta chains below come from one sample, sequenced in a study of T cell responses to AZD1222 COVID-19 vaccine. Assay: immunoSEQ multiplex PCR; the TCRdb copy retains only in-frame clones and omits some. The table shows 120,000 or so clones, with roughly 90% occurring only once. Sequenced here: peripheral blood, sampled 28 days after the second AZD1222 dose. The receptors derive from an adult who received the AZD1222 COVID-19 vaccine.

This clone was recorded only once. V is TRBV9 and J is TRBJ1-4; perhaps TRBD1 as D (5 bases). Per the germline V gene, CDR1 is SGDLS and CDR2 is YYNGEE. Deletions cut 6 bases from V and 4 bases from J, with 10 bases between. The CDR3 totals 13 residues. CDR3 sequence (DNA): TGTGCCAGCAATACAGGCTATAATGAAAAACTGTTTTTT. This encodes CASNTGYNEKLFF. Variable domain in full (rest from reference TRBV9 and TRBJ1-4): DSGVTQTPKHLITATGQRVTLRCSPRSGDLSVYWYQQSLDQGLQFLIQYYNGEERAKGNILERFSAQQFPDLHSELNLSSLELGDSALYFCASNTGYNEKLFFGSGTQLSVL.

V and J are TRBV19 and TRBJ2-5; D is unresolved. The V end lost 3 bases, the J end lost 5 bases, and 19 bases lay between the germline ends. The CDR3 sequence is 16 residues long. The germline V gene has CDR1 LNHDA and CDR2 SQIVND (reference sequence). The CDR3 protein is CASSIGTDSGAETQYF. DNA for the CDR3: TGTGCCAGTAGTATCGGAACAGATTCGGGCGCGGAGACCCAGTACTTC.

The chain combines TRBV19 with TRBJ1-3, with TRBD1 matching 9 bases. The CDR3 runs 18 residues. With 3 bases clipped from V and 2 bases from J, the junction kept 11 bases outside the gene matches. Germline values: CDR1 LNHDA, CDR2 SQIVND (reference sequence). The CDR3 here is CASSIGDRGIHPGNTIYF. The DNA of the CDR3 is TGTGCCAGTAGTATCGGCGACAGGGGGATTCATCCTGGAAACACCATATATTTT.

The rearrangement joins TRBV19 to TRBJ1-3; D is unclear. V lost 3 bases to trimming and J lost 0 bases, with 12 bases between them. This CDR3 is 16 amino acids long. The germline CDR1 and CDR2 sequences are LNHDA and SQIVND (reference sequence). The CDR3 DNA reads TGTGCCAGTAGTATGTATGAGATCCTCTCTGGAAACACCATATATTTT. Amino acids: CASSMYEILSGNTIYF.

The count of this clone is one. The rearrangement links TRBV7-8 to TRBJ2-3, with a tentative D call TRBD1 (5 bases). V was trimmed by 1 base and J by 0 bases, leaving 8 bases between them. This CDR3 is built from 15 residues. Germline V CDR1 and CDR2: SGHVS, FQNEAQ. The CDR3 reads CASSLGQYSTDTQYF. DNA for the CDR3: TGTGCCAGCAGCTTAGGACAGTACAGCACAGATACGCAGTATTTT.

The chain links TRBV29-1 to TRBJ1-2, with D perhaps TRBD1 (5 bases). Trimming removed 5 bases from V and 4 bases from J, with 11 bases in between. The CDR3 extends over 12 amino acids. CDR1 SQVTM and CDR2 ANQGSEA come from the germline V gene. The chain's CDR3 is CSVWTTTYGYTF. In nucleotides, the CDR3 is TGCAGCGTTTGGACAACCACCTATGGCTACACCTTC.

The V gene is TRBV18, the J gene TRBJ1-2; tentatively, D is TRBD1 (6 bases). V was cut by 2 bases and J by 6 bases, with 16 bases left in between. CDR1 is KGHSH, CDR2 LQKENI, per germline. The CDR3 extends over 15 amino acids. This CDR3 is CASSPFSGGEDGYTF. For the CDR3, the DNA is TGTGCCAGCTCACCATTTTCGGGGGGCGAGGATGGCTACACCTTC. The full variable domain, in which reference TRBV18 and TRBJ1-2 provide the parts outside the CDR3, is NAGVMQNPRHLVRRRGQEARLRCSPMKGHSHVYWYRQLPEEGLKFMVYLQKENIIDESGMPKERFSAEFPKEGPSILRIQQVVRGDSAAYFCASSPFSGGEDGYTFGSGTRLTVV.

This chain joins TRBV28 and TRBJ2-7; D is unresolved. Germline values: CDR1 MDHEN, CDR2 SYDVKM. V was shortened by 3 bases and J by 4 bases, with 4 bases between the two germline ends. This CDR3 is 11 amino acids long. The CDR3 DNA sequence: TGTGCCAGCAGTTTGGGGTACGAGCAGTACTTC. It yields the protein CASSLGYEQYF.

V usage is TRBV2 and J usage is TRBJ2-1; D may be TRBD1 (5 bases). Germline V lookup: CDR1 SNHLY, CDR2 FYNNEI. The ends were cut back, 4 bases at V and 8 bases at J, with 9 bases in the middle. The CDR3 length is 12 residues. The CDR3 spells CASSGQTDEQFF. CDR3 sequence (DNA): TGTGCCAGCAGTGGACAGACCGATGAGCAGTTCTTC.

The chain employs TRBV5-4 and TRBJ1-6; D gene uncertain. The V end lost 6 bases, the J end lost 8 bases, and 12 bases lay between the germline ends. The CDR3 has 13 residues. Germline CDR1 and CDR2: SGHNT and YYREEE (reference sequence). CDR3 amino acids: CASTDLADSPLHF. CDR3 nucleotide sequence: TGTGCCAGCACCGATCTAGCGGATTCACCCCTCCACTTT.

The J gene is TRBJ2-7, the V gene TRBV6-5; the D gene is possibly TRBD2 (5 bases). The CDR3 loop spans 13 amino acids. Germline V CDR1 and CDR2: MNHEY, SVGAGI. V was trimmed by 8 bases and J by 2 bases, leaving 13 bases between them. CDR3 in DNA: TGTGCCAGCGGTCCGAGCGGTACCTACGAGCAGTACTTC. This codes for CASGPSGTYEQYF.

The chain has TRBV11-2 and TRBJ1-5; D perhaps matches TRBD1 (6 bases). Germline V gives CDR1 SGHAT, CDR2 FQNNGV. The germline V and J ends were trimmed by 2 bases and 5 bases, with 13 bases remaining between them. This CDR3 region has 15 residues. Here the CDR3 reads CASSLIGGADQPQHF. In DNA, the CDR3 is TGTGCCAGCAGCTTAATTGGGGGCGCAGATCAGCCCCAGCATTTT.

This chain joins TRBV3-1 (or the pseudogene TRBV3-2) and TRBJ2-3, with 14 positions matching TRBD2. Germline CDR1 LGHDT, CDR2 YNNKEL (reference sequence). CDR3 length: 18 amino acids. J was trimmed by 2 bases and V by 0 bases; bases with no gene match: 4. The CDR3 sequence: CASSQEGLAGGLTDTQYF. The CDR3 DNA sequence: TGTGCCAGCAGCCAAGAAGGACTAGCGGGGGGCCTCACAGATACGCAGTATTTT.

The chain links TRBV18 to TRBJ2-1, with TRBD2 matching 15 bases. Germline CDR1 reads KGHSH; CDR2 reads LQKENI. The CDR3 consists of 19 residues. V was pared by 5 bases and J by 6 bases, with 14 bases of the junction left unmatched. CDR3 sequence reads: CASSLPGLAGGVIGNEQFF. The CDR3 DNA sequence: TGTGCCAGCTCATTGCCGGGACTAGCGGGGGGCGTCATCGGCAATGAGCAGTTCTTC.

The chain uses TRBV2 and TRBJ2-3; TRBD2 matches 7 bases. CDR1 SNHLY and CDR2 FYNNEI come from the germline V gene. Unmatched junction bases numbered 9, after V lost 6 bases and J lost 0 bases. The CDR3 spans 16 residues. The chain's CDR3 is CASRLASGLSTDTQYF. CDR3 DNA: TGTGCCAGCAGATTGGCTAGCGGACTTAGCACAGATACGCAGTATTTT.

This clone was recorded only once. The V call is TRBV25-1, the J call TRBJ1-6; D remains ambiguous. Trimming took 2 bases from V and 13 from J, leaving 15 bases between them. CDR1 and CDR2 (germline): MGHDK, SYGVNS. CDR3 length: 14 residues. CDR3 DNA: TGTGCCAGCAGTGAAACGGAAACCTTTCAGCCCCTCCACTTT. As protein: CASSETETFQPLHF.

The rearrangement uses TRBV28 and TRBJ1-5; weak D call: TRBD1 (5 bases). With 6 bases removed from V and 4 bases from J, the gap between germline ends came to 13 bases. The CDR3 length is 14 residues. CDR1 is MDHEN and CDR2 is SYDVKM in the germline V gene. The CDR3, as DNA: TGTGCCAGCAGCCACGGGGGGGAAAATCAGCCCCAGCATTTT. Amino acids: CASSHGGENQPQHF.

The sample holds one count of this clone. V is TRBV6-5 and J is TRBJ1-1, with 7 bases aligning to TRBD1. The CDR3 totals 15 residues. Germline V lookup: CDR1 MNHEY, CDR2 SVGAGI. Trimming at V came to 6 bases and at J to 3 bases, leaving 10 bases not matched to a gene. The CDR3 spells CASRTTTGFYTEAFF. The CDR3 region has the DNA TGTGCCAGCAGAACTACGACAGGGTTCTACACTGAAGCTTTCTTT.

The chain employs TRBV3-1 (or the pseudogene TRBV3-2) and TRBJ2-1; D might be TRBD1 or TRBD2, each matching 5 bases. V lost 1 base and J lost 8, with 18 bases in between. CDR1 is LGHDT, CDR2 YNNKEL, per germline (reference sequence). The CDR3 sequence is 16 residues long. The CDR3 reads CASSQAEPPRGHEQFF. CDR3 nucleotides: TGTGCCAGCAGCCAAGCAGAGCCCCCGAGGGGCCATGAGCAGTTCTTC.

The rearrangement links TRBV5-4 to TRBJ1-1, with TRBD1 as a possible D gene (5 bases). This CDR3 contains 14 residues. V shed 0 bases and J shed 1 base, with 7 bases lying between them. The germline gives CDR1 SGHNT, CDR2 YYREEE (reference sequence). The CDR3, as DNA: TGTGCCAGCAGCTTGGTGGGACGGAACACTGAAGCTTTCTTT. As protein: CASSLVGRNTEAFF.

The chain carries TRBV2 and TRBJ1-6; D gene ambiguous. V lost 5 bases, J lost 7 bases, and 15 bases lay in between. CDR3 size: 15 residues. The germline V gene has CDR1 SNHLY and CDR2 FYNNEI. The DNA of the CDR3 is TGTGCCAGCAGTCCCGGGAGGGCCGGGAATTCACCCCTCCACTTT. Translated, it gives CASSPGRAGNSPLHF. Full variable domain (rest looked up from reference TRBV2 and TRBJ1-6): EPEVTQTPSHQVTQMGQEVILRCVPISNHLYFYWYRQILGQKVEFLVSFYNNEISEKSEIFDDQFSVERPDGSNFTLKIRSTKLEDSAMYFCASSPGRAGNSPLHFGNGTRLTVT.

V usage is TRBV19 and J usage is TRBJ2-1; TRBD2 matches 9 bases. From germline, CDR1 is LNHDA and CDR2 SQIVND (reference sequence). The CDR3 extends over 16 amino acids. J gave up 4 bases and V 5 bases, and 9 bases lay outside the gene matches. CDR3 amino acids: CASSSRTSAAYNEQFF. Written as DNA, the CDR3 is TGTGCCAGTAGTTCGAGGACTAGCGCAGCATACAATGAGCAGTTCTTC.

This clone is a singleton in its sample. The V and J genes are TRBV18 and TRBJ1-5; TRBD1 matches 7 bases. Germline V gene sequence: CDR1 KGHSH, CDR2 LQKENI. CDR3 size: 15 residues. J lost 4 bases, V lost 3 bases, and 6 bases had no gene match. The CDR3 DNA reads TGTGCCAGCTCACCTAACACAGGGGCGAATCAGCCCCAGCATTTT. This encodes CASSPNTGANQPQHF.